This TCR beta chain was identified in a study of blood T cell repertoires in COVID-19. Some clones are missing from TCRdb's copy, which holds only in-frame ones; the method was immunoSEQ multiplex PCR. The sample holds 70,000 to 100,000 clones; roughly 84% are singletons and the top ten take about 3%. The sample comprised peripheral blood. The TCR sequence derives from a woman of 80 years or more with acute or convalescent COVID-19.

In nucleotides, the CDR3 is TGTGCCAGCAGCCCACTGACAGGGGGAGAGACCCAGTACTTC. Translating it yields CASSPLTGGETQYF. V gene TRBV7-2 combines with J gene TRBJ2-5; 9 bases align to TRBD1. This CDR3 has 14 residues. Trimming removed 5 bases from V and 4 bases from J; junction bases left unmatched: 5. CDR1 is SGHTA, CDR2 FQGNSA, per germline.